The T cell receptor beta chain described here comes from a study of T-cell memory formation after mild COVID-19. Study-level points and caveats: Day 15 to 85 contractors were CD4/CD8 balanced; later expanders leaned CD4+. Cross-reactive memory appears to have joined, as suggested by some responding clones showing up in pre-infection memory. Contracting CD4+ clones lay largely in CM and EM, with CD8+ ones residing in EMRA.

This clonotype was seen repeatedly, ten times or more. No antigen is known for it. TCRdb redid the calling of the 5' RACE reads with MiXCR, one entry per CDR3 protein. Of roughly 130,000 distinct CDR3 sequences detected, about 5.9% appear once; the ten largest clones hold 2.2%. The CDR3 totals 16 residues. Trimming at V came to 1 base and at J to 7 bases, leaving 7 bases not matched to a gene. Per the germline V gene, CDR1 is MNHEY and CDR2 is SVGAGI. Sequenced sample: PBMCs or a T cell subset sorted from them (not recorded which). The rearrangement uses TRBV6-5 and TRBJ2-1; 10 bases map to TRBD2. This receptor was obtained from an adult woman who had mild COVID-19 (a few samples of this study predate the infection). Cell type and time point are not known. Here the CDR3 reads CASSYFPSGRGNEQFF. The CDR3 nucleotides read TGTGCCAGCAGTTACTTCCCTAGCGGGAGAGGTAATGAGCAGTTCTTC.